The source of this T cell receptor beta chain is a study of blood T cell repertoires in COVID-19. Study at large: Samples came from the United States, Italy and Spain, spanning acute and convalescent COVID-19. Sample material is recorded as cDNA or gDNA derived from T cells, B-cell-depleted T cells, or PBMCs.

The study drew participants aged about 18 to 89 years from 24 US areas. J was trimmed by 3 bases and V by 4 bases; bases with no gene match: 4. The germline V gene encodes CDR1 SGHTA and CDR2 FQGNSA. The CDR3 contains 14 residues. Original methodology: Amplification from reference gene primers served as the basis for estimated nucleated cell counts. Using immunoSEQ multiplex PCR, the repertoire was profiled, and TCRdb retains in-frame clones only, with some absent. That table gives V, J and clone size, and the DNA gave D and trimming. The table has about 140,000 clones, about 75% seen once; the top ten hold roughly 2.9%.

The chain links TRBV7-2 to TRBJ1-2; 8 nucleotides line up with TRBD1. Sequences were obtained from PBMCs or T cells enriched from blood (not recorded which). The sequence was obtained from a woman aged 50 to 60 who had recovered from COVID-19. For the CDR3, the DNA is TGTGCCAGCAGCTCCAAACAGGGGGACTATGGCTACACCTTC. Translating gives CASSSKQGDYGYTF.